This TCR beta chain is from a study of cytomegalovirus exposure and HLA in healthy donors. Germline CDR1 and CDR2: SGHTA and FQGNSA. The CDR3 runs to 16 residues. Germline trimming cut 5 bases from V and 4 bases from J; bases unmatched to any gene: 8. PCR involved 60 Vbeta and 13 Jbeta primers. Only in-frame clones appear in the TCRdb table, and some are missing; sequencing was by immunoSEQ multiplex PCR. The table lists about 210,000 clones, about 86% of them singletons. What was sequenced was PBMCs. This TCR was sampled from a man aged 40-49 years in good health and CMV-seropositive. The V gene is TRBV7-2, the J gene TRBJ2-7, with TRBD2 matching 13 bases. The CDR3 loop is CASSDSRTSGSYEQYF. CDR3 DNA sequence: TGTGCCAGCAGCGACAGCCGGACTAGCGGGAGTTACGAGCAGTACTTC.